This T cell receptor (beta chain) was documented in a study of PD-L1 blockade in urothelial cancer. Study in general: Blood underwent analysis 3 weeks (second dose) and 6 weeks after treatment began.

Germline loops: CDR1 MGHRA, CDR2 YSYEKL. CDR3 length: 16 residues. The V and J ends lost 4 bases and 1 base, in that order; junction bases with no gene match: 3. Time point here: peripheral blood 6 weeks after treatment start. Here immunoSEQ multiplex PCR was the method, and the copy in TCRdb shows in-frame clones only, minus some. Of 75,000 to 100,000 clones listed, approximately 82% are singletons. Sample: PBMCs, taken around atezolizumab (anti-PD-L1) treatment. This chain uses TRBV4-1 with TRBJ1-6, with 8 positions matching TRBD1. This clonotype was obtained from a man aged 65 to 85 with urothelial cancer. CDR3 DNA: TGCGCCAGCAGCCCGGACAGGGCGTCCTATAATTCACCCCTCCACTTT. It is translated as CASSPDRASYNSPLHF.